This TCR beta chain was captured by sequencing in a study of T cells after posttransplantation cyclophosphamide. Busulfan-fludarabine conditioning, marrow transplant, and cyclophosphamide on days +3 and +4 were administered. General study findings and limits: Later post-transplant blood repertoires were often dominated by donor CD8+ memory clones. Skin or GI-infiltrating T cells shared few TRB sequences with blood.

Generated by immunoSEQ multiplex PCR, the TCRdb table keeps only in-frame clones and is missing some. The sample lists about 36,000 clones, approximately 78% occurring once. V lost 2 bases, J lost 7 bases, and 7 bases stayed unmatched. The germline V gene has CDR1 KGHSH and CDR2 LQKENI. The CDR3 contains 14 residues. A word on this clone: Antigen specificity is unknown.

The sequence came from a female patient in her forties who received an allogeneic stem cell transplant from a related donor, was CMV-positive, and had no GVHD. Some T cells may be transferred from the graft donor. This chain uses TRBV18 with TRBJ2-7, with 8 nucleotides matching TRBD1. The sample here was CD4+ T cells sorted from blood, taken around 2,000 days after a stem cell transplant with posttransplant cyclophosphamide. The CDR3 nucleotides read TGTGCCAGCTCACCAGGGGGACAGGCTAGGGAGCAGTACTTC. This gives the protein CASSPGGQAREQYF.